Listed here are 27 T cell receptor beta chains from one sample, sequenced in a study of T cell repertoires in cytomegalovirus infection. These receptors have no known antigen. TCRdb used MiXCR to reprocess the reads, holding one entry per CDR3 protein. Of around 140,000 distinct CDR3 sequences in the sample, around 32% were seen once. Source: CD8+ T cells from cultured PBMCs, taken from culture after CMV antigen stimulation. The receptors were sampled from a human donor in good health (CMV status not recorded). Some clones in this sample may be carry-over from other donors' samples.

This clonotype was seen ten or more times. The chain carries TRBV7-6 and TRBJ2-2; 8 bases line up with TRBD1. The CDR3 has 13 amino acids. CDR1 is SGHVS, CDR2 FNYEAQ, per germline. V gave up 4 bases and J gave up 6 bases; unmatched junction bases: 1. CDR3 nucleotides: TGTGCCAGCAGCTGGACAGGGCCCGGGGAGCTGTTTTTT. Protein: CASSWTGPGELFF.

This clonotype has only a few counts. The rearrangement uses TRBV28 and TRBJ2-2; D not resolved. The CDR3 runs to 15 residues. V was shortened by 3 bases and J by 1 base, with 9 bases between the two germline ends. CDR1 MDHEN and CDR2 SYDVKM come from the germline V gene. The CDR3 coding sequence is TGTGCCAGCAGTTTGGTAACGGGGAACACCGGGGAGCTGTTTTTT. This translates into CASSLVTGNTGELFF.

The chain joins TRBV2 to TRBJ2-7; D is perhaps TRBD1 (5 bases). V lost 8 bases and J lost 3, with 11 bases in between. Germline loops: CDR1 SNHLY, CDR2 FYNNEI. The CDR3 is 12 amino acids. The DNA of the CDR3 is TGTGCCAGCCGTCAGGGATACTACGAGCAGTACTTC. Translation gives CASRQGYYEQYF.

This clonotype was counted only a few times. This rearrangement joins TRBV28 to TRBJ2-7; 13 bases are shared with TRBD2. Germline-derived CDR1 and CDR2 are MDHEN and SYDVKM. J gave up 0 bases and V 3 bases, and 20 bases lay outside the gene matches. The CDR3 loop spans 22 amino acids. In DNA, the CDR3 is TGTGCCAGCAGTTTTGAGGGATTCCCGGGACTAGCGGGAAGAGCCCCCTCCTACGAGCAGTACTTC. Its protein product is CASSFEGFPGLAGRAPSYEQYF.

This clonotype occurred many times. The CDR3 sequence is CASSSVFPGLATDTQYF. CDR3 sequence (DNA): TGTGCCAGCAGTTCAGTATTTCCGGGCCTAGCTACAGATACGCAGTATTTT. The rearrangement links TRBV28 to TRBJ2-3, with a weak D call TRBD2 (5 bases). Trimming removed 4 bases at V and 3 bases at J, with 20 bases between. The germline V gene encodes CDR1 MDHEN and CDR2 SYDVKM. This CDR3 is 17 amino acids long. Supplemented by reference TRBV28 and TRBJ2-3, the full variable domain reads DVKVTQSSRYLVKRTGEKVFLECVQDMDHENMFWYRQDPGLGLRLIYFSYDVKMKEKGDIPEGYSVSREKKERFSLILESASTNQTSMYLCASSSVFPGLATDTQYFGPGTRLTVL.

This clonotype was seen more than once but under ten times. The chain links TRBV7-8 to TRBJ2-1, with D unclear. Trimming removed 3 bases at V and 0 bases at J, with 6 bases between. This CDR3 comprises 14 residues. From germline, CDR1 is SGHVS and CDR2 FQNEAQ. The chain's CDR3 is CASSLSLSYNEQFF. In DNA, the CDR3 is TGTGCCAGCAGCTTGAGTCTCTCCTACAATGAGCAGTTCTTC. The variable domain in full, with the rest retrieved from reference TRBV7-8 and TRBJ2-1, is GAGVSQSPRYKVAKRGQDVALRCDPISGHVSLFWYQQALGQGPEFLTYFQNEAQLDKSGLPSDRFFAERPEGSVSTLKIQRTQQEDSAVYLCASSLSLSYNEQFFGPGTRLTVL.

The chain recombines TRBV5-4 with TRBJ2-7; 7 bases line up with TRBD1. The CDR3 consists of 14 residues. With V trimmed by 4 bases and J by 3 bases, 7 bases remained unmatched. Germline CDR1 is SGHNT and CDR2 is YYREEE (reference sequence). As DNA, the CDR3 is TGTGCCAGCAGCGCCCGGGACAGAAGCTACGAGCAGTACTTC. Residues: CASSARDRSYEQYF.

The chain has TRBV20-1 and TRBJ2-3; D ambiguous. The V gene lost 6 bases and the J gene lost 6 bases, with 13 bases spanning the gap. Germline CDR1 is DFQATT and CDR2 is SNEGSKA (reference sequence). The CDR3 covers 12 residues. The CDR3 protein is CSAPPGWDTQYF. CDR3 DNA: TGCAGTGCCCCGCCCGGCTGGGATACGCAGTATTTT.

The chain combines TRBV12-3 or TRBV12-4 with TRBJ2-2; D gene unclear. The CDR3 contains 15 residues. Trimming removed 5 bases at V and 3 bases at J, with 13 bases between. The CDR3 reads CASSPLTQYTGELFF. The CDR3 region has the DNA TGTGCCAGCAGTCCCCTAACCCAGTACACCGGGGAGCTGTTTTTT.

The chain has TRBV7-2 and TRBJ2-3, with 11 nucleotides matching TRBD2. CDR1 is SGHTA and CDR2 is FQGNSA in the germline V gene. The CDR3 totals 17 residues. After removal of 0 bases from V and 7 bases from J, the junction contained 9 bases not matched to a gene. The CDR3 nucleotides read TGTGCCAGCAGCTTAGCCCCGACTAGCGGGGAGGTTAATACGCAGTATTTT. Translation: CASSLAPTSGEVNTQYF.

This sequence joins TRBV6-2 or TRBV6-3 and TRBJ2-1; unclear D gene. V shed 6 bases and J shed 10 bases, with 10 bases lying between them. The CDR3 runs 11 residues. Looked up from germline, CDR1 is MNHEY and CDR2 is SVGEGT. CDR3 sequence: CASRSGPEQFF. CDR3 sequence (DNA): TGTGCCAGCAGAAGTGGCCCGGAGCAGTTCTTC.

The chain joins TRBV5-1 to TRBJ2-7; weak D call: TRBD2 (5 bases). Trimming took 2 bases from V and 5 from J, leaving 14 bases between them. Germline V gene data show CDR1 as SGHRS and CDR2 as YFSETQ. The CDR3 has 14 amino acids. The CDR3: CASSFFGSGDEQYF. The CDR3 nucleotides are TGCGCCAGCAGCTTCTTTGGTTCCGGGGACGAGCAGTACTTC.

This clonotype has only a few counts. This chain joins TRBV27 and TRBJ2-1; D unresolved. Trimming left V 2 bases short and J 3 bases short, with 11 bases between. The CDR3 has 15 amino acids. Per the germline V gene, CDR1 is MNHEY and CDR2 is SMNVEV (reference sequence). CDR3: CASSLARSLYNEQFF. CDR3 bases: TGTGCCAGCAGTTTAGCAAGGTCCCTCTACAATGAGCAGTTCTTC.

The chain joins TRBV2 to TRBJ1-4, with D perhaps matching TRBD1 (5 bases). Per the germline V gene, CDR1 is SNHLY and CDR2 is FYNNEI. The ends were cut back, 4 bases at V and 8 bases at J, with 11 bases in the middle. The CDR3 covers 13 residues. The CDR3 region is CASSGQGGEKLFF. Here the CDR3 DNA reads TGTGCCAGCAGTGGCCAGGGAGGGGAAAAACTGTTTTTT. The full variable domain, its missing parts supplied by reference TRBV2 and TRBJ1-4, is EPEVTQTPSHQVTQMGQEVILRCVPISNHLYFYWYRQILGQKVEFLVSFYNNEISEKSEIFDDQFSVERPDGSNFTLKIRSTKLEDSAMYFCASSGQGGEKLFFGSGTQLSVL.

Worth noting for this clonotype: One junction end disagrees with the germline gene, perhaps due to a read error. This chain joins TRBV6-6 and TRBJ2-7; weak D call: TRBD1 (5 bases). The CDR3 spans 12 residues. The germline CDR1 and CDR2 sequences are MNHNY and SVGAGI (reference sequence). For the CDR3, the DNA is TGTGTCAGCAGCGATGACAGCTACGAGCAGTACTTC. Residues: CVSSDDSYEQYF.

This clonotype has at least ten counts. The genes are TRBV28 and TRBJ2-5, with unresolved D. There are 13 residues in the CDR3. The V end lost 4 bases, the J end lost 5 bases, and 11 bases lay between the germline ends. Germline V gives CDR1 MDHEN, CDR2 SYDVKM. This CDR3 reads CASSSIVGETQYF. In DNA form, the CDR3 reads TGTGCCAGCAGTTCAATCGTGGGTGAGACCCAGTACTTC.

This chain joins TRBV7-9 and TRBJ2-7; 7 positions agree with TRBD2. The V gene's germline CDR1 is SEHNR and CDR2 FQNEAQ (reference sequence). There are 13 residues in the CDR3. Trimming took 5 bases from V and 5 from J; bases not matched to a gene: 6. The CDR3 coding sequence is TGTGCCAGCAGCGGGCAGAGCGGGGACGAGCAGTACTTC. Amino acids: CASSGQSGDEQYF. Variable domain in full (rest from reference TRBV7-9 and TRBJ2-7): DTGVSQNPRHKITKRGQNVTFRCDPISEHNRLYWYRQTLGQGPEFLTYFQNEAQLEKSRLLSDRFSAERPKGSFSTLEIQRTEQGDSAMYLCASSGQSGDEQYFGPGTRLTVT.

This chain uses TRBV7-9 with TRBJ2-1; 9 bases align to TRBD2. The CDR3 has 16 amino acids. Unmatched junction bases numbered 10, after V lost 1 base and J lost 9 bases. Germline assignment: CDR1 SEHNR and CDR2 FQNEAQ (reference sequence). The CDR3 loop reads CASSLVGLAGSGEQFF. CDR3 nucleotide sequence: TGTGCCAGCAGCTTAGTAGGCCTAGCGGGATCTGGTGAGCAGTTCTTC.

The chain joins TRBV7-4 to TRBJ2-1; 8 nucleotides match TRBD1. J was trimmed by 3 bases and V by 2 bases; bases with no gene match: 6. From germline, CDR1 is SGHVT and CDR2 SQSDAQ. The CDR3 runs to 16 residues. CDR3 DNA sequence: TGTGCCAGCAGCTTACGAGGACAGGGTAACTACAATGAGCAGTTCTTC. The encoded protein is CASSLRGQGNYNEQFF.

This chain connects TRBV10-3 to TRBJ2-7; TRBD1 matches 11 bases. Trimming took 4 bases from V and 4 from J; bases not matched to a gene: 3. The germline gives CDR1 ENHRY, CDR2 SYGVKD. The length of the CDR3 is 14 residues. CDR3 sequence: CAISGTGGSYEQYF. For the CDR3, the DNA is TGTGCCATCAGTGGGACAGGGGGCTCGTACGAGCAGTACTTC.

This clonotype was counted ten times or more. This chain links TRBV19 with TRBJ1-1; a possible D gene is TRBD1 (6 bases). Trimming shortened V by 5 bases and J by 5 bases, and 12 bases separated the two germline ends. CDR3 length: 13 residues. Germline V gives CDR1 LNHDA, CDR2 SQIVND (reference sequence). For the CDR3, the DNA is TGTGCCAGTAGTCCAGGGGAGAATACTGAAGCTTTCTTT. It yields the protein CASSPGENTEAFF. Filled out from reference TRBV19 and TRBJ1-1, the complete variable domain reads DGGITQSPKYLFRKEGQNVTLSCEQNLNHDAMYWYRQDPGQGLRLIYYSQIVNDFQKGDIAEGYSVSREKKESFPLTVTSAQKNPTAFYLCASSPGENTEAFFGQGTRLTVV.

This clonotype was recorded only once. The chain recombines TRBV28 with TRBJ2-1; D is perhaps TRBD2 (5 bases). Germline CDR1 MDHEN, CDR2 SYDVKM. The CDR3 loop spans 12 amino acids. V lost 0 bases, J lost 9 bases, and 6 bases lay in between. The CDR3 here is CASSLWRAEQFF. CDR3 nucleotide sequence: TGTGCCAGCAGTTTATGGAGGGCTGAGCAGTTCTTC.

This clonotype was found a few times. V and J are TRBV7-8 and TRBJ2-7, with TRBD1 matching over 7 bases. The V segment lost 5 bases and the J segment 9 bases; nucleotides outside the gene matches: 13. Germline-derived CDR1 and CDR2 are SGHVS and FQNEAQ. This CDR3 is 14 amino acids long. The chain's CDR3 is CASSPPGGPSAQYF. The CDR3 DNA sequence: TGTGCCAGCAGCCCGCCAGGGGGACCCTCAGCGCAGTACTTC. Together with reference TRBV7-8 and TRBJ2-7, the CDR3 gives the full variable domain: GAGVSQSPRYKVAKRGQDVALRCDPISGHVSLFWYQQALGQGPEFLTYFQNEAQLDKSGLPSDRFFAERPEGSVSTLKIQRTQQEDSAVYLCASSPPGGPSAQYFGPGTRLTVT.

This clonotype was observed a few times. The rearrangement uses TRBV2 and TRBJ2-1, with no clear D. V was clipped by 11 bases and J by 0 bases, with 14 bases between them. The CDR3 is 14 amino acids. CDR1 is SNHLY, CDR2 FYNNEI, per germline. The CDR3 nucleotides are TGTGCCGCCAACAGTTTTTCCTCCTACAATGAGCAGTTCTTC. It yields the protein CAANSFSSYNEQFF.

The chain employs TRBV6-4 and TRBJ2-5; D is ambiguous. V lost 10 bases to trimming and J lost 4 bases, with 13 bases between them. This CDR3 region has 12 residues. Germline V gene lookup returns CDR1 MRHNA and CDR2 SNTAGT. Here the CDR3 DNA reads TGTGCCATGGAGCTCGGCGGAGAGACCCAGTACTTC. Encoded protein: CAMELGGETQYF.

The sample holds a few counts of this clonotype. This chain uses TRBV6-5 with TRBJ2-3, with a possible D match to TRBD1 (5 bases). Looked up from germline, CDR1 is MNHEY and CDR2 is SVGAGI. This CDR3 contains 12 residues. V was cut by 2 bases and J by 10 bases, with 10 bases left in between. The CDR3 protein is CASSYGAAAQYF. CDR3 in DNA: TGTGCCAGCAGTTACGGGGCGGCGGCGCAGTATTTT.

The V call is TRBV7-2, the J call TRBJ2-1, with 8 bases identical to TRBD2. Trimming removed 2 bases from V and 6 bases from J; junction bases left unmatched: 6. The CDR3 is made up of 15 amino acids. Germline-derived CDR1 and CDR2 are SGHTA and FQGNSA. The CDR3 bases are TGTGCCAGCAGCTTAAGGGTAGCGGGGTTCAATGAGCAGTTCTTC. Its protein is CASSLRVAGFNEQFF.